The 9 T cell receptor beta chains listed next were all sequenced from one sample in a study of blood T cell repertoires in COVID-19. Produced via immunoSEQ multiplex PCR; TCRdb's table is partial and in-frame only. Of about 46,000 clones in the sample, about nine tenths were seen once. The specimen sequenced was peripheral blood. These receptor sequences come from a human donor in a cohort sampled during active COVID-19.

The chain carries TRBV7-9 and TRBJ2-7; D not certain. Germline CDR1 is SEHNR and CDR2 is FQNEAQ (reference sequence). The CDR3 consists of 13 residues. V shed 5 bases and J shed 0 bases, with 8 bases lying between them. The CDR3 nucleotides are TGTGCCAGCAGCCCAGATTCCTCCTACGAGCAGTACTTC. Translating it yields CASSPDSSYEQYF.

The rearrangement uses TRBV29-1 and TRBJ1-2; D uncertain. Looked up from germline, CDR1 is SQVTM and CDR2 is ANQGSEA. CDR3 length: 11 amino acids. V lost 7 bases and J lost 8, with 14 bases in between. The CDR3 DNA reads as TGCAGCGCGCGAAAGGAGAGCGGCTACACCTTC. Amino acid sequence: CSARKESGYTF.

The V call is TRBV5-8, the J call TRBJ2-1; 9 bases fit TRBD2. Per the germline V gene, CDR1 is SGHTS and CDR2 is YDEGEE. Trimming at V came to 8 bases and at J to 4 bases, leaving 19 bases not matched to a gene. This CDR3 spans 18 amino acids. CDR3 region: CARLATGLASKKYNEQFF. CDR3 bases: TGTGCCAGACTGGCAACGGGACTAGCCTCCAAGAAATACAATGAGCAGTTCTTC.

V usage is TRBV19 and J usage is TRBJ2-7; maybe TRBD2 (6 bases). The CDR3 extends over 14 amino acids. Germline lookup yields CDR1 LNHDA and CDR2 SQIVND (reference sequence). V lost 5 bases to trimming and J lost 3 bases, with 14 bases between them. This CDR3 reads CASSPTGTYYEQYF. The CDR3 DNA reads TGTGCCAGTAGTCCAACCGGGACTTACTACGAGCAGTACTTC.

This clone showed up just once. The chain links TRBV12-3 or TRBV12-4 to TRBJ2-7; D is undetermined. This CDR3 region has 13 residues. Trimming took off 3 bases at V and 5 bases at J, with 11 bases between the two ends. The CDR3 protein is CASSLPGRNEQYF. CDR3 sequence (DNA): TGTGCCAGCAGTTTGCCAGGCCGGAACGAGCAGTACTTC.

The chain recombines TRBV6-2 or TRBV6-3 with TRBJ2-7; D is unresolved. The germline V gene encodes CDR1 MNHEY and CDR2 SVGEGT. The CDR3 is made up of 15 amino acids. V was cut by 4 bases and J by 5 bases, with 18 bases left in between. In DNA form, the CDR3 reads TGTGCCAGCAGTTTAACCCAGACGCGAGGCCACGAGCAGTACTTC. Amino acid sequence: CASSLTQTRGHEQYF.

In nucleotides, the CDR3 is TGTGCCAGCGGATTAGGAGGGAGCAATGAGCAGTTCTTC. Translation: CASGLGGSNEQFF. V usage is TRBV3-1 (or the pseudogene TRBV3-2) and J usage is TRBJ2-1; weak D call: TRBD2 (6 bases). V was clipped by 8 bases and J by 6 bases, with 14 bases between them. In germline, CDR1 is LGHDT, CDR2 YNNKEL (reference sequence). The CDR3 has 13 residues.

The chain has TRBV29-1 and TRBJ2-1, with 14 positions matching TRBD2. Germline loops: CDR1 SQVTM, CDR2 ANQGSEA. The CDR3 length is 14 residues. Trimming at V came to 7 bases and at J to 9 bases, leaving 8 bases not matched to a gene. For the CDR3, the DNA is TGCAGCGCGACTAGCGGGGGGGCTCAGGGTGAGCAGTTCTTC. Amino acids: CSATSGGAQGEQFF.

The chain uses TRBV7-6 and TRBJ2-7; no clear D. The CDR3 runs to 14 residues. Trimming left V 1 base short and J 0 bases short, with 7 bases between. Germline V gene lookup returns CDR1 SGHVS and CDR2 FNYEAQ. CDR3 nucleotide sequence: TGTGCCAGCAGCTTAGACAGCAACTCCTACGAGCAGTACTTC. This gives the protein CASSLDSNSYEQYF.